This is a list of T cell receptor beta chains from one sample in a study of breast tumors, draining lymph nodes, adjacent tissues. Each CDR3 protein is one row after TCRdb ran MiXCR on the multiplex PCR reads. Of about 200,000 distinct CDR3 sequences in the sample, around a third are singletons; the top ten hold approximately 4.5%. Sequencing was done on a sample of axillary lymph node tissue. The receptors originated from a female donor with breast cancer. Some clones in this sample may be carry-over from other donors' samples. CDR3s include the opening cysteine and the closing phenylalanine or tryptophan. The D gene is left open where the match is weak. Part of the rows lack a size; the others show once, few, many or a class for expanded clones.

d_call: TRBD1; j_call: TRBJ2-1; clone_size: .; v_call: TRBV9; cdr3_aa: CASSVEIWDSRYNEQFF; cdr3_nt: TGTGCCAGCAGCGTTGAGATATGGGACAGCCGATACAATGAGCAGTTCTTC
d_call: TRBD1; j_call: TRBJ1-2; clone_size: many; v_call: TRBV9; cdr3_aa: CASSVEQGANGYTF; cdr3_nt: TGTGCCAGCAGCGTAGAACAGGGGGCGAATGGCTACACCTTC
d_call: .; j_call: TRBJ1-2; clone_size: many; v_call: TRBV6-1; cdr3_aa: CASIGGSLFSF; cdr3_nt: TGTGCCAGCATCGGCGGCTCACTTTTCTCCTTC
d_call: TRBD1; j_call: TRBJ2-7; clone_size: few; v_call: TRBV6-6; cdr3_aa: CASRLQGALNEQYF; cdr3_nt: TGTGCCAGCCGACTCCAGGGGGCTTTGAACGAGCAGTACTTC
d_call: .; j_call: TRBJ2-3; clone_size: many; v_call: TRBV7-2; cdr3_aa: CASSLASLDTQYF; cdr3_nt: TGTGCCAGCAGCTTAGCTTCGCTAGATACGCAGTATTTT
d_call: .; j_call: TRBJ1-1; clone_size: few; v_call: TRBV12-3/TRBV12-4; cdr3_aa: CASSQTGVTAEAFF; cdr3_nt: TGTGCCAGCAGTCAGACCGGCGTAACTGCTGAAGCTTTCTTT
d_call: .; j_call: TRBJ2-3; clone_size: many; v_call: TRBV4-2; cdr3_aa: CASSQGGEGPDTQYF; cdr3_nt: TGTGCCAGCAGCCAAGGAGGGGAAGGGCCAGATACGCAGTATTTT
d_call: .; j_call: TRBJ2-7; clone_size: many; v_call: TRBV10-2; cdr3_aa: CASKTGPNSYEQYF; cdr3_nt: TGCGCCAGCAAGACGGGACCGAACTCCTACGAGCAGTACTTC
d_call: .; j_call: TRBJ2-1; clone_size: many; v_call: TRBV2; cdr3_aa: CASSLDGGTYNEQFF; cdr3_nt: TGTGCCAGCAGTTTAGACGGGGGTACCTACAATGAGCAGTTCTTC
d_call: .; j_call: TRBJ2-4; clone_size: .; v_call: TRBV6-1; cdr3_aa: CASSEALVVGLAKNIQYF; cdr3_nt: TGTGCCAGCAGTGAAGCGCTGGTGGTGGGTTTAGCCAAAAACATTCAGTACTTC
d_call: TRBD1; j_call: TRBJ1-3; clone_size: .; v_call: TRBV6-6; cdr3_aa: CASRGGQGGRNTIYF; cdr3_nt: TGTGCCAGCAGAGGGGGACAGGGGGGACGAAACACCATATATTTT
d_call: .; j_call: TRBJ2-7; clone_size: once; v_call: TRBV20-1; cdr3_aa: CSASRPSGGGEQYF; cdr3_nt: TGCAGTGCTAGTCGTCCCAGTGGAGGGGGCGAGCAGTACTTC
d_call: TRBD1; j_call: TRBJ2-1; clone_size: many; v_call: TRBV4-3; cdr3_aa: CASSQGLTGVNEQFF; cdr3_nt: TGCGCCAGCAGCCAAGGCCTAACAGGGGTTAATGAGCAGTTCTTC
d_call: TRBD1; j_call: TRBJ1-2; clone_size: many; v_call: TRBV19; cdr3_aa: CASSALQGAKNYGYTF; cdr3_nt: TGTGCCAGTAGTGCCTTACAGGGGGCGAAGAACTATGGCTACACCTTC
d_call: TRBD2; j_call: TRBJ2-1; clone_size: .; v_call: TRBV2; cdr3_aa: CASMAGLAGSRNEQFF; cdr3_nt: TGTGCCAGCATGGCTGGGCTAGCGGGGTCTCGGAATGAGCAGTTCTTC
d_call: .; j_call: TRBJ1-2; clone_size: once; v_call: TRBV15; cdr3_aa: CATSTETRTESSGGYTF; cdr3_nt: TGTGCCACCAGCACAGAAACGCGGACGGAGAGCTCGGGCGGCTACACCTTC
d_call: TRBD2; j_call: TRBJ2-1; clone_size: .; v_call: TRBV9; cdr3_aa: CASSVAPETSAHNEQFF; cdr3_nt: TGTGCCAGCAGCGTTGCCCCCGAGACTAGCGCCCACAATGAGCAGTTCTTC
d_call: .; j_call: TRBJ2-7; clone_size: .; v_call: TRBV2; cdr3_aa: CASRNSYVQYF; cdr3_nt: TGTGCTAGCAGGAATTCCTACGTGCAGTACTTC
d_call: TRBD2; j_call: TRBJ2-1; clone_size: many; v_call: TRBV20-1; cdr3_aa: CSASAGGIYNEQFF; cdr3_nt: TGCAGTGCTAGTGCGGGAGGGATATACAATGAGCAGTTCTTC
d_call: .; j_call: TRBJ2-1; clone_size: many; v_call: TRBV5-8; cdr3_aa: CASSIGPRDEQFF; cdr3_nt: TGTGCCAGCAGCATAGGACCCCGCGATGAGCAGTTCTTC
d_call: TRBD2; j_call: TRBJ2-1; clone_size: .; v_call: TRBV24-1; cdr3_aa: CAASEGSGRLMSEQFF; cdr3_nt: TGTGCCGCCAGTGAGGGTAGCGGGAGATTAATGAGTGAGCAGTTCTTC
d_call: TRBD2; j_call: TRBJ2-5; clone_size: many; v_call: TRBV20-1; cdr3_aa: CSAKLIAGGRGETQYF; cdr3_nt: TGCAGTGCTAAGTTAATAGCGGGAGGGCGTGGGGAGACCCAGTACTTC
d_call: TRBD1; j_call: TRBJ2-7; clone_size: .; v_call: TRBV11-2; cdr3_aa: CASSSGQGPRYEQYF; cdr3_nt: TGTGCCAGCAGCTCGGGACAGGGGCCACGCTACGAGCAGTACTTC
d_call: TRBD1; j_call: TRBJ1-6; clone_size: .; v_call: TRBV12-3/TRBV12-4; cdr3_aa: CASSAGQGANSPLHF; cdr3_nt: TGTGCCAGCAGTGCGGGACAGGGGGCGAATTCACCCCTCCACTTT
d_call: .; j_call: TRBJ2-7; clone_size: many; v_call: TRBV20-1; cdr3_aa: CSARQWGTFSGEQYF; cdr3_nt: TGCAGTGCTAGACAATGGGGGACCTTCAGCGGCGAGCAGTACTTC
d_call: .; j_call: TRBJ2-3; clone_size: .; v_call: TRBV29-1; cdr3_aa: CSVEIRTAGISDTQYF; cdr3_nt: TGCAGCGTTGAAATTAGGACGGCAGGAATTTCAGATACGCAGTATTTT
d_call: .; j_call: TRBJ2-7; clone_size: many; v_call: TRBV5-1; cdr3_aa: CASSSHYSSYEQYF; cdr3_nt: TGCGCCAGCAGCTCTCATTATAGCTCCTACGAGCAGTACTTC
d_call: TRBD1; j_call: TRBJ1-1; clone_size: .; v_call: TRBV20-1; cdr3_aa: CSARGQGGNTEAFF; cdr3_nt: TGCAGTGCTCGCGGACAGGGGGGGAACACTGAAGCTTTCTTT
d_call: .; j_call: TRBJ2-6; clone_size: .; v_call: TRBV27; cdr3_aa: CASSPRTASSGANVLTF; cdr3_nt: TGTGCCAGCAGTCCCAGGACAGCTAGCTCTGGGGCCAACGTCCTGACTTTC
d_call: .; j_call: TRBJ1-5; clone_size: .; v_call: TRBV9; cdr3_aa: CASSVAPTSYETQHF; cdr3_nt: TGTGCCAGCAGCGTAGCCCCGACTAGTTATGAGACCCAGCATTTT
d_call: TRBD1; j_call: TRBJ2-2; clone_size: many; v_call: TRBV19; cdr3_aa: CASSISTGPRGTGELFF; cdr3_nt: TGTGCCAGTAGTATTTCGACAGGGCCCCGGGGCACCGGGGAGCTGTTTTTT
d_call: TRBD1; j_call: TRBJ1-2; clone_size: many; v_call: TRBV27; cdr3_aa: CASSFEGGSPFYGYTF; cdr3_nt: TGTGCCAGCAGTTTTGAAGGGGGCTCCCCCTTCTATGGCTACACCTTC
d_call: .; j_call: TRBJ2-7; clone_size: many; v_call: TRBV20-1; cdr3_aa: CSARDPRDDYEQYF; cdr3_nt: TGCAGTGCTAGAGATCCTCGGGACGACTACGAGCAGTACTTC
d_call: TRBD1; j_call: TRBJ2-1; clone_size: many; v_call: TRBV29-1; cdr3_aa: CSVRRDSRRNEQFF; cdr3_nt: TGCAGCGTCCGCCGGGACAGTAGAAGGAATGAGCAGTTCTTC
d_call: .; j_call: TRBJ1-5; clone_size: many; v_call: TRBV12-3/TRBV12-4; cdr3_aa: CASSQAFGNQPQHF; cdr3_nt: TGTGCCAGCAGTCAGGCGTTTGGCAATCAGCCCCAGCATTTT
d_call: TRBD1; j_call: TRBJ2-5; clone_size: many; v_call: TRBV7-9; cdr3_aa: CASSFIKVWTGRETQYF; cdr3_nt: TGTGCCAGCAGTTTTATAAAAGTCTGGACAGGACGAGAGACCCAGTACTTC
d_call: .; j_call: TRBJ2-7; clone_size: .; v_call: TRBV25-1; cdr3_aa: CASSPGLPPYEQYF; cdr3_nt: TGTGCCAGCAGCCCGGGACTTCCTCCCTACGAGCAGTACTTC
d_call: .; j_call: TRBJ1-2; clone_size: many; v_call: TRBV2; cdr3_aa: CASSELSDYGYTF; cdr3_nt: TGTGCCAGCAGTGAACTCTCTGACTATGGCTACACCTTC
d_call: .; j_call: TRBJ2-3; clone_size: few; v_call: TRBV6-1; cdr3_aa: CASSVQAPSTDTQYF; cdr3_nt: TGTGCCAGCAGTGTTCAGGCCCCGAGCACAGATACGCAGTATTTT
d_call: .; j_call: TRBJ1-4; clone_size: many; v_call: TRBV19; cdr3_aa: CASSISAASPEKLFF; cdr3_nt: TGTGCCAGTAGTATCTCCGCAGCCTCACCCGAAAAACTGTTTTTT
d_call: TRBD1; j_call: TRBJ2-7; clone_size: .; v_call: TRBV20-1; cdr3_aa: CSASRQGRAGELYF; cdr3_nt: TGCAGTGCTAGTAGACAGGGTCGGGCCGGGGAGCTGTACTTC
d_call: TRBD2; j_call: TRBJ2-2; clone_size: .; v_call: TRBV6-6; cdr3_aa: CARGPGLAGFGELFF; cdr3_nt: TGTGCCAGGGGACCGGGACTAGCGGGCTTCGGGGAGCTGTTTTTT
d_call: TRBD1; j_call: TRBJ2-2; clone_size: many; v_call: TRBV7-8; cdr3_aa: CASSIGTGFTGELFF; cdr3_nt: TGTGCCAGCAGCATCGGGACAGGGTTTACCGGGGAGCTGTTTTTT
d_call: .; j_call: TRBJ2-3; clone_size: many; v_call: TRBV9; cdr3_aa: CASSEGGTDTQYF; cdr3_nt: TGTGCCAGCAGCGAGGGGGGCACAGATACGCAGTATTTT